This T cell receptor (beta chain) was sequenced during a study of blood T cell repertoires in COVID-19. Study summary: The study drew acute and convalescent COVID-19 samples from the United States, Italy and Spain.

Exposed enrollees had met someone with a PCR-confirmed or clinician-diagnosed COVID-19 case at some point within the 2 weeks before study entry. Per the study methods: Estimation of nucleated cell counts relied on the amplification of reference gene primers. TCRdb's copy holds only in-frame clones and misses some; the assay was immunoSEQ multiplex PCR. V and J calls plus clone size are reproduced from that table; the DNA served to infer D and trimming. The sample includes 150,000 or so clones, approximately 80% seen only once; the top ten take over 4%. V was clipped by 1 base and J by 5 bases; unmatched bases: 7. The CDR3 contains 15 residues. The V gene's germline CDR1 is SGHTA and CDR2 FQGNSA.

The sample taken for sequencing was PBMCs or T cells enriched from blood (not recorded which). The gene calls are TRBV7-2 and TRBJ1-1; TRBD1 matches 7 bases. This sequence originates from a man between 65 and 85 years old who had been exposed to COVID-19. DNA of the CDR3: TGTGCCAGCAGCTTAGTTAGGGGGCAGGCGACTGAAGCTTTCTTT. Translation: CASSLVRGQATEAFF.